A single sample gave rise to the 27 T cell receptor beta chains below, sequenced in a study of vaccination and CD4 T cells after COVID-19. No antigen is known for these receptors. The treatment: approximately 11-day PBMC culture with coronavirus spike peptide pools or control peptides (ViraFEST assay). Cultured CD4+ T-cell DNA underwent Oncomine TCR Beta short-read sequencing. One entry per CDR3 protein, called by TCRdb with MiXCR from the PCR reads. The table includes about 18,000 distinct CDR3 sequences, about 50% detected once. Sequences were obtained from CD4+ T cells from blood, cultured in vitro. These receptors were collected from a human donor who had recovered from COVID-19.

This clonotype has only a few counts. The V call is TRBV7-9, the J call TRBJ2-2; TRBD1 is a possible D gene (8 bases). This CDR3 contains 16 residues. V was trimmed by 6 bases and J by 4 bases, leaving 18 bases between them. The germline gives CDR1 SEHNR, CDR2 FQNEAQ (reference sequence). The CDR3: CASRGGDRLVTGELFF. In nucleotides, the CDR3 is TGTGCCAGCAGAGGGGGGGACAGGCTCGTCACCGGGGAGCTGTTTTTT.

This clonotype was observed a few times. The V and J genes are TRBV24-1 and TRBJ1-5, with TRBD1 as a possible D gene (6 bases). The CDR3 contains 16 residues. The germline gives CDR1 KGHDR, CDR2 SFDVKD. V gave up 6 bases and J gave up 12 bases, with 26 bases separating them. CDR3 in amino acids: CATSNDDETGLRSQHF. The CDR3 nucleotides read TGTGCCACCAGTAACGATGACGAGACAGGCTTAAGAAGCCAGCATTTT.

The CDR3 protein is CASSTQGTNRTNYGYTF. The CDR3 nucleotides read TGTGCCAGCAGCACCCAAGGGACAAATCGAACTAACTATGGCTACACCTTC. The chain joins TRBV21-1 to TRBJ1-2; TRBD1 reflects the table's D call only, with no check against the DNA. TRBV21-1 is shown as a pseudogene. There are 17 residues in the CDR3.

Only a few counts were recorded for this clonotype. The gene calls are TRBV20-1 and TRBJ1-2; tentative D call: TRBD1 (6 bases). The CDR3 is 12 residues long. Trimming pared 6 bases from V and 8 bases from J, leaving 16 bases between. Looked up from germline, CDR1 is DFQATT and CDR2 is SNEGSKA (reference sequence). CDR3 nucleotide sequence: TGCAGTGCGATGACAGGTTTTGTCGGCTACACCTTC. Protein product: CSAMTGFVGYTF.

This clonotype was observed a few times. This sequence joins TRBV27 and TRBJ2-3; TRBD2 matches 15 bases. Germline CDR1 reads MNHEY; CDR2 reads SMNVEV (reference sequence). The CDR3 is made up of 18 amino acids. J was trimmed by 3 bases and V by 5 bases; bases with no gene match: 9. The CDR3: CASSVAGTSGRRTDTQYF. The CDR3 bases are TGTGCCAGCAGTGTCGCCGGGACTAGCGGGAGGAGGACAGATACGCAGTATTTT.

V usage is TRBV6-2 or TRBV6-3 and J usage is TRBJ1-2, with a weak D call TRBD1 (6 bases). The CDR3 length is 13 residues. The ends were cut back, 6 bases at V and 8 bases at J, with 16 bases in the middle. Germline V gene lookup returns CDR1 MNHEY and CDR2 SVGEGT. The CDR3 DNA follows: TGTGCCAGCAGGATCACAGGGTCAGGCGGCTACACCTTC. Protein product: CASRITGSGGYTF.

The sample holds a few counts of this clonotype. The V gene is TRBV27, the J gene TRBJ1-1; D ambiguous. V was shortened by 5 bases and J by 4 bases, with 11 bases between the two germline ends. Per germline, CDR1 MNHEY and CDR2 SMNVEV (reference sequence). There are 13 residues in the CDR3. In DNA form, the CDR3 reads TGTGCCAGCAGTATCAGTTTTCGCACTGAAGCTTTCTTT. Its protein product is CASSISFRTEAFF.

This clonotype was seen once. The rearrangement joins TRBV10-3 to TRBJ2-3; TRBD2 aligns across 8 bases. Germline V lookup: CDR1 ENHRY, CDR2 SYGVKD. Trimming removed 8 bases from V and 3 bases from J; junction bases left unmatched: 13. The CDR3 runs 16 residues. CDR3 nucleotide sequence: TGTGCCATCGCCCGAGGGGAGCGGGAGTCAACAGATACGCAGTATTTT. Translation gives CAIARGERESTDTQYF.

This clonotype has just a few counts. This chain links TRBV15 with TRBJ2-5; D gene ambiguous. V lost 0 bases and J 6 bases, leaving 14 bases between the germline ends. There are 15 residues in the CDR3. The germline CDR1 and CDR2 sequences are LNHNV and YYDKDF (reference sequence). For the CDR3, the DNA is TGTGCCACCAGCAGAGATGGTACGACGCCAAAGACCCAGTACTTC. This translates into CATSRDGTTPKTQYF.

In this sample, this clonotype is medium-sized. The chain couples TRBV18 to TRBJ1-1, with TRBD1 identical over 7 bases. V shed 0 bases and J 2 bases; nucleotides not matched to a gene: 6. The CDR3 is 16 residues long. Germline values: CDR1 KGHSH, CDR2 LQKENI. CDR3 amino acids: CASSPPIGTVNTEAFF. The CDR3 bases are TGTGCCAGCTCACCACCCATTGGGACAGTAAACACTGAAGCTTTCTTT.

This clonotype was observed a few times. The gene calls are TRBV30 and TRBJ1-1; D might be TRBD1 (5 bases). The CDR3 is 13 residues long. Germline V CDR1 and CDR2: GTSNPN, SVGIG (reference sequence). V lost 5 bases, J lost 5 bases, and 15 bases lay in between. The CDR3 region has the DNA TGTGCCTGGCGAAGGGGCCCCGGAACTGAAGCTTTCTTT. Amino acid sequence: CAWRRGPGTEAFF.

Concerning this clonotype: A read error is possible here, since a much larger clone lies one base away. This chain uses TRBV12-3 or TRBV12-4 with TRBJ1-2, with 10 bases lining up with TRBD1. The CDR3 contains 14 residues. CDR3 coding DNA: TGTGTCAGCAGAAGACAGGGGGCGAACTATGGCTACACCTTC. As protein: CVSRRQGANYGYTF.

This clonotype was recorded once. The V and J genes are TRBV3-1 and TRBJ1-2; D not certain. Germline lookup yields CDR1 LGHDT and CDR2 YNNKEL (reference sequence). Trimming pared 4 bases from V and 3 bases from J, leaving 15 bases between. The CDR3 is 15 amino acids. The CDR3 bases are TGTGCCAGCAGCCTGGCGGACCTTCGGGACTATGGCTACACCTTC. It encodes CASSLADLRDYGYTF.

The chain uses TRBV5-1 and TRBJ2-2; TRBD1 matches 8 bases. Germline V gives CDR1 SGHRS, CDR2 YFSETQ. The CDR3 extends over 14 amino acids. The junction had 5 bases not matched to a gene; V was cut back by 6 bases and J by 4 bases. In nucleotides, the CDR3 is TGCGCCAGCACCACCGGACAGGGCACCGGGGAGCTGTTTTTT. Translated, it gives CASTTGQGTGELFF. Full variable domain (outside the CDR3, taken from reference TRBV5-1 and TRBJ2-2): KAGVTQTPRYLIKTRGQQVTLSCSPISGHRSVSWYQQTPGQGLQFLFEYFSETQRNKGNFPGRFSGRQFSNSRSEMNVSTLELGDSALYLCASTTGQGTGELFFGEGSRLTVL.

The gene calls are TRBV2 and TRBJ2-2, with a weak D call TRBD2 (7 bases). V was trimmed by 0 bases and J by 5 bases, leaving 10 bases between them. Germline assignment: CDR1 SNHLY and CDR2 FYNNEI. The CDR3 sequence is 15 residues long. This chain's CDR3 is CASSEAGGGTGELFF. The CDR3, as DNA: TGTGCCAGCAGTGAAGCGGGAGGGGGGACCGGGGAGCTGTTTTTT.

As for this clonotype: One end of the junction varies from germline; a read error may be responsible. The J gene is TRBJ2-1, the V gene TRBV5-1; D possibly corresponds to TRBD2 (5 bases). Germline CDR1 SGHRS, CDR2 YFSETQ. The CDR3 is 15 residues long. The CDR3, as DNA: TGCGCCAGCAGCTTGGGAGGAGGCTCCGACAATGAGCAGTTCTTC. It yields the protein CASSLGGGSDNEQFF.

CDR3 DNA: TGCAGCCCTTTAGCGGGGTCATTCCAAGAGACCCAGTACTTC. This gives the protein CSPLAGSFQETQYF. V gene TRBV20-1 combines with J gene TRBJ2-5; 8 bases map to TRBD2. Germline V gives CDR1 DFQATT, CDR2 SNEGSKA (reference sequence). This CDR3 spans 14 amino acids.

In its sample, this clonotype was seen once. This chain links TRBV9 with TRBJ1-6; D call uncertain. The V gene lost 7 bases and the J gene lost 2 bases, with 10 bases spanning the gap. The CDR3 consists of 14 residues. Germline V gene sequence: CDR1 SGDLS, CDR2 YYNGEE. CDR3 DNA: TGTGCCAGCGGGGAGGGTCCCTATAATTCACCCCTCCACTTT. The encoded protein is CASGEGPYNSPLHF. Complete variable domain (other parts from reference TRBV9 and TRBJ1-6): DSGVTQTPKHLITATGQRVTLRCSPRSGDLSVYWYQQSLDQGLQFLIQYYNGEERAKGNILERFSAQQFPDLHSELNLSSLELGDSALYFCASGEGPYNSPLHFGNGTRLTVT.

This clonotype was observed a handful of times. One end of the junction does not line up with germline, which may come from a read error. The rearrangement uses TRBV5-1 and TRBJ2-5; D gene uncertain. Looked up from germline, CDR1 is SGHRS and CDR2 is YFSETQ. The CDR3 totals 14 residues. In DNA, the CDR3 is TGCGCCAGCAGTTCAGGACGGACCCAAGAGACCCAGTACTTT. This translates into CASSSGRTQETQYF.

This clonotype was seen only a few times. This rearrangement joins TRBV27 to TRBJ1-5; D unclear. This CDR3 region has 13 residues. The V gene's germline CDR1 is MNHEY and CDR2 SMNVEV (reference sequence). The V end lost 6 bases, the J end lost 6 bases, and 12 bases lay between the germline ends. The CDR3 bases are TGTGCCAGCAGCGGGCCCGGAGGTCAGCCCCAGCATTTT. The encoded protein is CASSGPGGQPQHF.

The rearrangement joins TRBV10-2 to TRBJ2-1; the match to TRBD2 covers 10 bases. CDR1 is WSHSY, CDR2 SAAADI, per germline. This CDR3 is built from 13 residues. The V gene end was trimmed by 6 bases and the J gene end by 8 bases; junction bases not matched to a gene: 4. The CDR3 reads CASRLAGADEQFF. Written as DNA, the CDR3 is TGCGCCAGCAGGCTAGCGGGAGCGGATGAGCAGTTCTTC.

The chain joins TRBV19 to TRBJ2-7, with TRBD2 matching over 10 bases. Germline trimming cut 3 bases from V and 1 base from J; bases unmatched to any gene: 3. This CDR3 has 15 amino acids. Germline loops: CDR1 LNHDA, CDR2 SQIVND (reference sequence). The CDR3, as DNA: TGTGCCAGTAGTATGCTAGCGGGAGCATCCTACGAGCAGTACTTC. As protein: CASSMLAGASYEQYF.

CDR3 DNA: TGTGCCAGCAGCCCTGGGCTTCTTTCTGAAGCTTTCTTT. The encoded protein is CASSPGLLSEAFF. This chain links TRBV7-3 with TRBJ1-1; the D is unclear. The CDR3 is made up of 13 amino acids. Germline V lookup: CDR1 SGHTA, CDR2 FQGTGA. Trimming took 5 bases from V and 6 from J, leaving 13 bases between them.

The sample holds a few counts of this clonotype. The chain is built from TRBV6-2 or TRBV6-3 and TRBJ2-3; TRBD1 agrees at 10 bases. Germline values: CDR1 MNHEY, CDR2 SVGEGT. The CDR3 sequence is 13 residues long. The trim removed 6 bases at V and 5 bases at J, leaving 2 bases unmatched. CDR3: CASRGTGVDTQYF. The CDR3 DNA follows: TGTGCCAGCAGAGGGACAGGGGTAGATACGCAGTATTTT.

This chain links TRBV6-1 with TRBJ2-1; the match to TRBD1 covers 7 bases. There are 13 residues in the CDR3. V was pared by 4 bases and J by 6 bases, with 3 bases of the junction left unmatched. Germline V gene data show CDR1 as MNHNS and CDR2 as SASEGT. CDR3 sequence reads: CASSVTGANEQFF. The CDR3 DNA is TGTGCCAGCAGTGTTACAGGGGCCAATGAGCAGTTCTTC.

The V call is TRBV28, the J call TRBJ2-5; D ambiguous. The CDR3 has 13 amino acids. Trimming cost V 2 bases and J 3 bases, with 7 bases left between them. From germline, CDR1 is MDHEN and CDR2 SYDVKM. For the CDR3, the DNA is TGTGCCAGCAGTTTAACCCTAGAAGAGACCCAGTACTTC. It specifies CASSLTLEETQYF.

V is TRBV28 and J is TRBJ2-4, with D unclear. This CDR3 is 15 amino acids long. Looked up from germline, CDR1 is MDHEN and CDR2 is SYDVKM. Trimming removed 3 bases from V and 0 bases from J, with 9 bases in between. The CDR3 DNA is TGTGCCAGCAGTTTGTGGAGCCTAGCCAAAAACATTCAGTACTTC. This encodes CASSLWSLAKNIQYF.